This entry lists 31 T cell receptor beta chains sequenced from one sample in a study of response to subunit inactivated influenza vaccine. MiXCR was run by TCRdb on the RT-PCR reads, yielding one entry per CDR3 protein. Here the sample spans a few hundred thousand distinct CDR3 sequences, 20% to 25% being singletons. Here the sequenced sample was PBMCs from blood, taken approximately 20 months after vaccination. All receptors come from a man aged 45 to 70 who received an inactivated influenza vaccine.

V and J are TRBV7-3 and TRBJ2-2, with no clear D. Germline loops: CDR1 SGHTA, CDR2 FQGTGA. This CDR3 is 16 amino acids long. The ends were cut back, 4 bases at V and 1 base at J, with 13 bases in the middle. CDR3 nucleotide sequence: TGTGCCAGCAGCTGGATGCGCCAGCGGAACACCGGGGAGCTGTTTTTT. Amino acid sequence: CASSWMRQRNTGELFF.

The rearrangement links TRBV12-3 or TRBV12-4 to TRBJ2-7, with TRBD1 identical over 7 bases. The V and J ends lost 6 bases and 5 bases, in that order; junction bases with no gene match: 13. This CDR3 comprises 15 residues. The CDR3 nucleotides are TGTGCCAGCAGAAGAGGGGCAGGGGGACGGAACGAGCAGTACTTC. Protein: CASRRGAGGRNEQYF.

This clonotype appeared a few times. This chain uses TRBV19 with TRBJ1-2; tentatively, D is TRBD1 (5 bases). In germline, CDR1 is LNHDA, CDR2 SQIVND (reference sequence). Trimming cost V 5 bases and J 7 bases, with 23 bases left between them. The CDR3 contains 16 residues. The CDR3 here is CASSPLPSTASGGYTF. CDR3 coding DNA: TGTGCCAGTAGTCCACTCCCTTCGACAGCATCGGGTGGCTACACCTTC.

This clonotype was seen many times. This rearrangement joins TRBV25-1 to TRBJ2-5, with 7 bases identical to TRBD1. The V gene end was trimmed by 3 bases and the J gene end by 9 bases; junction bases not matched to a gene: 10. The CDR3 consists of 14 residues. Germline V gene lookup returns CDR1 MGHDK and CDR2 SYGVNS. CDR3 sequence reads: CASSDHTGDGAQYF. Written as DNA, the CDR3 is TGTGCCAGCAGTGACCATACAGGGGACGGGGCCCAGTACTTC.

There are a few counts of this clonotype. The rearrangement uses TRBV6-5 and TRBJ1-5; D possibly corresponds to TRBD1 (5 bases). The V end lost 4 bases, the J end lost 1 base, and 11 bases lay between the germline ends. Germline CDR1 and CDR2: MNHEY and SVGAGI. The CDR3 runs to 15 residues. The CDR3 DNA is TGTGCCAGCAGTTTCCCGGGACGGAGCAATCAGCCCCAGCATTTT. This sequence encodes CASSFPGRSNQPQHF.

This clonotype came up many times. The V and J genes are TRBV7-9 and TRBJ1-1; possible D gene TRBD1, 5 bases. The CDR3 length is 14 residues. The V gene's germline CDR1 is SEHNR and CDR2 FQNEAQ (reference sequence). The germline V and J ends were trimmed by 5 bases and 1 base, with 11 bases remaining between them. The CDR3 is CASSPPGSNTEAFF. Written as DNA, the CDR3 is TGTGCCAGCAGCCCCCCAGGGTCGAACACTGAAGCTTTCTTT. The complete variable domain, with remaining parts taken from reference TRBV7-9 and TRBJ1-1, reads DTGVSQNPRHKITKRGQNVTFRCDPISEHNRLYWYRQTLGQGPEFLTYFQNEAQLEKSRLLSDRFSAERPKGSFSTLEIQRTEQGDSAMYLCASSPPGSNTEAFFGQGTRLTVV.

A few counts support this clonotype. The J gene is TRBJ2-5, the V gene TRBV12-3 or TRBV12-4; D is undetermined. The CDR3 has 15 residues. Trimming removed 5 bases at V and 2 bases at J, with 15 bases between. CDR3 amino acids: CASSILEAFQETQYF. Written as DNA, the CDR3 is TGTGCCAGCAGTATCCTTGAAGCTTTTCAAGAGACCCAGTACTTC.

This clonotype has ten or more counts. V and J are TRBV7-6 and TRBJ1-1, with D possibly being TRBD1 (5 bases). The CDR3 totals 14 residues. Germline CDR1 is SGHVS and CDR2 is FNYEAQ. Trimming pared 3 bases from V and 3 bases from J, leaving 11 bases between. CDR3 DNA: TGTGCCAGCAGCTTCGGGGGTGCAGACACTGAAGCTTTCTTT. As protein: CASSFGGADTEAFF.

This clonotype has a count of ten or more. V usage is TRBV12-3 or TRBV12-4 and J usage is TRBJ1-5; D remains ambiguous. CDR3 length equals 14 residues. V gave up 6 bases and J gave up 0 bases, with 9 bases separating them. The CDR3 nucleotides are TGTGCCAGCAGCATCAATTATAGCAATCAGCCCCAGCATTTT. It yields the protein CASSINYSNQPQHF.

This clonotype showed up just a few times. The V gene is TRBV4-3, the J gene TRBJ2-7; 10 bases align to TRBD2. Trimming cost V 1 base and J 0 bases; bases outside gene matches: 3. The CDR3 covers 16 residues. Germline-derived CDR1 and CDR2 are LGHNA and YSLEER. The CDR3 DNA reads as TGCGCCAGCAGCCAAGTTTCTAGCGGGAGCTCCTACGAGCAGTACTTC. Encoded protein: CASSQVSSGSSYEQYF.

This clonotype was seen a handful of times. J is TRBJ1-4 and V is TRBV25-1; a weak D match, TRBD1 (5 bases). V shed 2 bases and J shed 8 bases, with 12 bases lying between them. CDR1 is MGHDK and CDR2 is SYGVNS in the germline V gene. This CDR3 has 14 residues. The CDR3 region has the DNA TGTGCCAGCAGTGAAGGGGGAGGCTACGAAAAACTGTTTTTT. Translation gives CASSEGGGYEKLFF.

The rearrangement joins TRBV27 to TRBJ1-2; D uncertain. Germline CDR1 and CDR2: MNHEY and SMNVEV (reference sequence). CDR3 size: 16 residues. Trimming removed 1 base at V and 3 bases at J, with 15 bases between. DNA of the CDR3: TGTGCCAGCAGTTTATTAGCCACACAGAACGACTATGGCTACACCTTC. Its translation is CASSLLATQNDYGYTF.

V usage is TRBV20-1 and J usage is TRBJ1-2, with 7 bases lining up with TRBD1. Trimming cost V 6 bases and J 9 bases; bases outside gene matches: 13. This CDR3 has 13 amino acids. Germline assignment: CDR1 DFQATT and CDR2 SNEGSKA (reference sequence). The CDR3 bases are TGCAGTGCAAGACAGGGAAGGGGCGAGAGCTACACCTTC. It specifies CSARQGRGESYTF.

This clonotype was counted a few times. The rearrangement joins TRBV2 to TRBJ2-1, with a weak D call TRBD2 (6 bases). CDR1 and CDR2 (germline): SNHLY, FYNNEI. V was clipped by 5 bases and J by 0 bases, with 11 bases between them. The CDR3 covers 15 residues. The CDR3 nucleotides are TGTGCCAGCAGTAGGGAGGTGAGCTCCTACAATGAGCAGTTCTTC. Translated: CASSREVSSYNEQFF.

In its sample, this clonotype was seen a few times. The rearrangement links TRBV4-1 to TRBJ2-3, with D perhaps TRBD2 (5 bases). Germline loops: CDR1 MGHRA, CDR2 YSYEKL. Deletions cut 4 bases from V and 2 bases from J, with 13 bases between. The CDR3 length is 15 residues. As DNA, the CDR3 is TGCGCCAGCAGCCTCTCTTTCGGGGACACAGATACGCAGTATTTT. Amino acid sequence: CASSLSFGDTDTQYF.

This clonotype appeared many times. J is TRBJ2-7 and V is TRBV11-2; 9 nucleotides align to TRBD2. Germline V gene lookup returns CDR1 SGHAT and CDR2 FQNNGV. The CDR3 length is 14 residues. V trimming: 4 bases; J trimming: 9 bases; junction bases outside the gene matches: 10. This CDR3 reads CASSSKAGGLMQYF. The CDR3 DNA is TGTGCCAGCAGCTCAAAAGCGGGAGGTTTGATGCAGTACTTC.

The chain links TRBV25-1 to TRBJ2-5; D possibly uses TRBD1 or TRBD2 (6 bases each). CDR3 size: 16 residues. CDR1 MGHDK and CDR2 SYGVNS come from the germline V gene. V lost 3 bases, J lost 3 bases, and 17 bases lay in between. CDR3 amino acids: CASSERRGILEETQYF. The CDR3 nucleotides read TGTGCCAGCAGTGAGCGGAGGGGGATCTTGGAAGAGACCCAGTACTTC. Full variable domain (rest looked up from reference TRBV25-1 and TRBJ2-5): EADIYQTPRYLVIGTGKKITLECSQTMGHDKMYWYQQDPGMELHLIHYSYGVNSTEKGDLSSESTVSRIRTEHFPLTLESARPSHTSQYLCASSERRGILEETQYFGPGTRLLVL.

This clonotype was found a few times. The gene calls are TRBV20-1 and TRBJ2-3; 11 bases are a match to TRBD2. Germline CDR1 is DFQATT and CDR2 is SNEGSKA (reference sequence). V lost 1 base to trimming and J lost 0 bases; unmatched junction nucleotides: 9. This CDR3 comprises 18 residues. DNA for the CDR3: TGCAGTGCTAGAGTTGGGACTAGCGGTTCGGATAGCACAGATACGCAGTATTTT. Translated: CSARVGTSGSDSTDTQYF.

V usage is TRBV4-1 and J usage is TRBJ2-2; no definite D call. The CDR3 has 17 amino acids. V was clipped by 1 base and J by 0 bases, with 12 bases between them. The germline CDR1 and CDR2 sequences are MGHRA and YSYEKL. DNA for the CDR3: TGCGCCAGCAGCCAAGGGCGCAGGATAACGAACACCGGGGAGCTGTTTTTT. As protein: CASSQGRRITNTGELFF.

This clonotype was recorded many times. The chain joins TRBV5-6 to TRBJ1-1; D remains unclear. Per the germline V gene, CDR1 is SGHDT and CDR2 is YYEEEE. V was clipped by 0 bases and J by 6 bases, with 9 bases between them. This CDR3 is 13 amino acids long. CDR3 residues: CASSLGPKPEAFF. The CDR3 DNA sequence: TGTGCCAGCAGCTTGGGACCCAAACCTGAAGCTTTCTTT.

This clonotype has more than one count but fewer than ten. The genes are TRBV5-1 and TRBJ2-5, with 11 bases fitting TRBD1. CDR3 length: 14 residues. Germline CDR1 is SGHRS and CDR2 is YFSETQ. V shed 4 bases, J shed 4 bases, and the junction held 3 bases outside the gene matches. The CDR3, as DNA: TGCGCCAGCAGCCGGGACAGGGGGGGAGAGACCCAGTACTTC. Translation gives CASSRDRGGETQYF.

This clonotype was seen a single time. This rearrangement joins TRBV11-2 to TRBJ2-3, with 12 bases fitting TRBD2. CDR3 length: 19 residues. The germline CDR1 and CDR2 sequences are SGHAT and FQNNGV. Losses at the gene ends were 2 bases for V and 5 bases for J; bases not matched to a gene: 14. The CDR3, as DNA: TGTGCCAGCAGCTTAAATTGGCCTAGCGGGGGGGCCCGGCTAGATACGCAGTATTTT. It is translated as CASSLNWPSGGARLDTQYF.

This clonotype was seen repeatedly, ten times or more. The chain is built from TRBV3-1 and TRBJ1-1, with a tentative D call TRBD1 (5 bases). V lost 6 bases and J 10 bases, leaving 12 bases between the germline ends. Germline values: CDR1 LGHDT, CDR2 YNNKEL (reference sequence). The CDR3 totals 11 residues. As DNA, the CDR3 is TGTGCCAGCAGGGCGGGGGGGTTAGCTTTCTTT. Translation: CASRAGGLAFF.

This clonotype has a handful of counts. This chain joins TRBV12-3 or TRBV12-4 and TRBJ2-2, with TRBD2 identical over 12 bases. After removal of 5 bases from V and 1 base from J, the junction contained 2 bases not matched to a gene. The length of the CDR3 is 16 residues. The DNA of the CDR3 is TGTGCCAGCAGTCCTAGCGGGAGGGGGAACACCGGGGAGCTGTTTTTT. Its protein is CASSPSGRGNTGELFF.

The CDR3: CASSPRMHEQFF. For the CDR3, the DNA is TGTGCCAGCTCACCACGAATGCATGAGCAGTTCTTC. The chain links TRBV18 to TRBJ2-1; D remains unclear. The CDR3 sequence is 12 residues long. The V and J ends lost 1 base and 8 bases respectively, with 6 bases between them. Germline V gene data show CDR1 as KGHSH and CDR2 as LQKENI.

The rearrangement joins TRBV9 to TRBJ2-1, with TRBD2 matching over 9 bases. The ends lost 4 bases at V and 3 bases at J; junction bases unmatched: 8. Germline CDR1 and CDR2: SGDLS and YYNGEE. The length of the CDR3 is 16 residues. CDR3 nucleotides: TGTGCCAGCAGCCCGACGACTAGCGGAATCTACAATGAGCAGTTCTTC. It is translated as CASSPTTSGIYNEQFF.

The sample holds a few counts of this clonotype. The chain carries TRBV19 and TRBJ2-2; D gene uncertain. Per germline, CDR1 LNHDA and CDR2 SQIVND (reference sequence). The CDR3 runs to 13 residues. Trimming removed 3 bases from V and 2 bases from J, with 4 bases in between. CDR3 DNA sequence: TGTGCCAGTAGTATCCAAAACACCGGGGAGCTGTTTTTT. As protein: CASSIQNTGELFF.

The table lists this clonotype with a few counts. The chain couples TRBV20-1 to TRBJ2-7, with D possibly matching TRBD2 (6 bases). V lost 3 bases and J 4 bases, leaving 19 bases between the germline ends. Germline V gives CDR1 DFQATT, CDR2 SNEGSKA (reference sequence). This CDR3 region has 15 residues. CDR3: CSASPPGTLLYEQYF. Written as DNA, the CDR3 is TGCAGTGCTAGCCCCCCGGGGACTCTTCTGTACGAGCAGTACTTC.

Only a few counts were recorded for this clonotype. The chain combines TRBV29-1 with TRBJ2-3; D perhaps matches TRBD1 (6 bases). Trimming left V 4 bases short and J 0 bases short, with 11 bases between. CDR1 and CDR2 from the germline V gene are SQVTM and ANQGSEA. The length of the CDR3 is 14 residues. In DNA form, the CDR3 reads TGCAGCGTTGTAGGACAGCTTAGCACAGATACGCAGTATTTT. Protein product: CSVVGQLSTDTQYF.

V and J are TRBV9 and TRBJ2-3; D unclear. This CDR3 has 16 residues. V dropped 0 bases and J dropped 4 bases, with 15 bases sitting between them. CDR1 SGDLS and CDR2 YYNGEE come from the germline V gene. The CDR3 DNA sequence: TGTGCCAGCAGCGTAGGGTCCCACATGGGTTCAGATACGCAGTATTTT. Translated, it gives CASSVGSHMGSDTQYF.

The chain recombines TRBV20-1 with TRBJ1-4; 10 nucleotides match TRBD1. V shed 4 bases and J 6 bases; nucleotides not matched to a gene: 2. The CDR3 is 13 residues long. Germline assignment: CDR1 DFQATT and CDR2 SNEGSKA (reference sequence). CDR3 DNA sequence: TGCAGTGCTACCGGGACAGGGGATGAAAAACTGTTTTTT. Its protein is CSATGTGDEKLFF.